The 5 T cell receptor beta chains in this list originate from one sample, sequenced in a study of cytomegalovirus exposure and HLA in healthy donors. The PCR used 60 Vbeta and 13 Jbeta primers. Profiling relied on immunoSEQ multiplex PCR, and the TCRdb table lists in-frame clones only, not all of them. The table records some 130,000 clones, roughly 78% of them present only once. The sequenced material came from PBMCs. Receptors were obtained from a man aged 35 to 55 in good health and CMV-seropositive.

This clone was seen more than once but under ten times. V and J are TRBV4-1 and TRBJ2-1, with TRBD2 identical over 8 bases. Germline CDR1 reads MGHRA; CDR2 reads YSYEKL. The CDR3 has 16 residues. V gave up 1 base and J gave up 4 bases; unmatched junction bases: 6. Written as DNA, the CDR3 is TGCGCCAGCAGCCAAGGAGTAGCGGGGACTTACAATGAGCAGTTCTTC. This codes for CASSQGVAGTYNEQFF.

The table lists this clone with a count of one. The V gene is TRBV1, the J gene TRBJ1-6; TRBD1, the table's D call, was not compared with the DNA. TRBV1 is classified as a pseudogene. There are 16 residues in the CDR3. CDR3: CTSSQGQAGRNSPLHF. The CDR3 nucleotides read TGCACCAGCAGCCAAGGACAGGCCGGTCGGAATTCACCCCTCCACTTT.

The chain uses TRBV7-8 and TRBJ2-7, with D unresolved. V lost 5 bases and J lost 2, with 4 bases in between. CDR3 length equals 11 residues. Germline CDR1 is SGHVS and CDR2 is FQNEAQ. CDR3 sequence: CASSPAYEQYF. The CDR3 DNA sequence: TGTGCCAGCAGCCCCGCCTACGAGCAGTACTTC.

V gene TRBV11-2 combines with J gene TRBJ2-7, with TRBD2 matching 9 bases. The junction had 8 bases not matched to a gene; V was cut back by 5 bases and J by 0 bases. Germline CDR1 and CDR2: SGHAT and FQNNGV. This CDR3 contains 16 residues. The CDR3 DNA reads as TGTGCCAGCAGCATCCGGGCTAGCGGGGTCTCCTACGAGCAGTACTTC. It codes for CASSIRASGVSYEQYF.

As regards this clone: The junction differs from germline at one of its ends, possibly a read error. In DNA form, the CDR3 reads TGTGCCAGCAGTTTAGGACTAGCGGGAGGCGAGCAGTACTTC. This encodes CASSLGLAGGEQYF. The chain couples TRBV7-9 to TRBJ2-7; 14 nucleotides align to TRBD2. The CDR3 totals 14 residues. Germline V gene lookup returns CDR1 SEHNR and CDR2 FQNEAQ (reference sequence).